Listed below are T cell receptor beta chains from one sample, sequenced in a study of shared clonotypes between healthy human individuals. This table comes from immunoSEQ multiplex PCR, and its TCRdb copy is limited to in-frame clones, with some not included. The sample shows under 1,100,000 clones, about 84% of them seen only once. The sequenced sample was memory CD4+ T cells from PBMCs. The receptor set was obtained from a young man in good health. Some clones in this sample may be carry-over from other donors' samples. Each CDR3 is given with its conserved first and last residue. D genes are given only for firm matches. Rows give clone size only sometimes, using once, few, many, or a class for an expanded clone.

DNA,CDR3,J,D,V,size
TGTGCCAGCAGTTACTCGGAGGGAGCTAACTATGGCTACACCTTC,CASSYSEGANYGYTF,TRBJ1-2,NA,TRBV6-5,NA
TGTGCCAGCAGCCCCGGACTAGGCCAAGAGACCCAGTACTTC,CASSPGLGQETQYF,TRBJ2-5,TRBD2,TRBV4-2,few
TGTGCCAGTGACAGGGAGCAGAACACCGGGGAGCTGTTTTTT,CASDREQNTGELFF,TRBJ2-2,TRBD1,TRBV2,NA
TGTGCCAGCAGTCTCCGGGACGGGGACTACAATGAGCAGTTCTTC,CASSLRDGDYNEQFF,TRBJ2-1,NA,TRBV5-5,NA
TGTGCCAGCTCCCGGGCTCGGGACTCCTACGAGCAGTACTTC,CASSRARDSYEQYF,TRBJ2-7,NA,TRBV6-1,many
TGTGCCAGCAGGGCGGACGGTATCTACGAGCAGTACTTC,CASRADGIYEQYF,TRBJ2-7,NA,TRBV2,NA
TGTGCCAGCAGGGTCCCTAGCACAGATACGCAGTATTTT,CASRVPSTDTQYF,TRBJ2-3,NA,TRBV6-1,NA
TGTGCCAGCAGCTTCGGACCTAGTTCCGAGCAGTACTTC,CASSFGPSSEQYF,TRBJ2-7,NA,TRBV7-2,NA
TGTGCCTCCCGGATTAGCGCGACCCAAGAGACCCAGTACTTC,CASRISATQETQYF,TRBJ2-5,NA,TRBV10-3,NA
TGTGCCAGCGCCTCCCGGTCCCTAGCGGGAGGGGGTGAGCAGTTCTTC,CASASRSLAGGGEQFF,TRBJ2-1,TRBD2,TRBV7-2,NA
TGTGCCAGCAGCCCCGTGGGGCGGGACTATGGCTACACCTTC,CASSPVGRDYGYTF,TRBJ1-2,NA,TRBV7-2,NA
TGTGCCAGCAGCTTGGGACTAGCGGACACCTACGAGCAGTACTTC,CASSLGLADTYEQYF,TRBJ2-7,TRBD2,TRBV5-4,NA
TGTGCCAGCAGTGAAAGACGAGCCTACGAGCAGTACTTC,CASSERRAYEQYF,TRBJ2-7,NA,TRBV2,NA
TGCGCCAGCAGCAGCGCCGGGGGATTTGGGAGGCAGTACTTC,CASSSAGGFGRQYF,TRBJ2-7,NA,TRBV5-1,NA
TGTGCCAGCAGTTTTTCGACGGCAGGAGAGACCCAGTACTTC,CASSFSTAGETQYF,TRBJ2-5,NA,TRBV11-2,NA
TGCGCCAGCAGCCAAGATAGGAACGGGGGCGCAATGGGGTCGCAGTATTTT,CASSQDRNGGAMGSQYF,TRBJ2-3,NA,TRBV4-3,NA
TGCAGGGGCGGATCGGAGTCGCAGTATTTT,CRGGSESQYF,TRBJ2-3,NA,TRBV20-1,NA
TGCGCCAGCAGCTTGGCATACACACCACTTCCCTACGAGCAGTACTTC,CASSLAYTPLPYEQYF,TRBJ2-7,NA,TRBV5-1,NA
TGTGCCAGCAGCTTGAGCGGGAGAGCCTACGAGCAGTACTTC,CASSLSGRAYEQYF,TRBJ2-7,TRBD2,TRBV5-8,NA
TGTGCCAGCAGCTTGACAGGGGCGAGAGCTAACTATGGCTACACCTTC,CASSLTGARANYGYTF,TRBJ1-2,TRBD1,TRBV5-8,NA
TGTGCCAGCAGACCTCGGGGGGGGGCTAATGAAAAACTGTTTTTT,CASRPRGGANEKLFF,TRBJ1-4,NA,TRBV7-8,NA
TGTGCCAGTAGTAGGGGACAGCCCAACACTGAAGCTTTCTTT,CASSRGQPNTEAFF,TRBJ1-1,TRBD1,TRBV19,NA